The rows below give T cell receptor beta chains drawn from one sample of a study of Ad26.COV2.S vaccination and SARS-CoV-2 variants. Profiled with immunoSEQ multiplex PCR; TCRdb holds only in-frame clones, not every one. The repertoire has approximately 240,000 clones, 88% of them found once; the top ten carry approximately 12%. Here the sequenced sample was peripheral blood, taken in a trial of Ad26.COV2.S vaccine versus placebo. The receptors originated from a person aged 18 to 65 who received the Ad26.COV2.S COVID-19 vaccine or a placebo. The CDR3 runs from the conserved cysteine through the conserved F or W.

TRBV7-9,CASSYTGGKQPQHF
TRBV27,CASSLRPQETQYF
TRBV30,CAWSEVYEQYF
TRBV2,CASLGSSWEQYF
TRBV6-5,CASSYPSVWGQPQHF
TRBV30,CAWSPNSPRYEQYF
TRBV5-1,CASSSTGQDTQYF
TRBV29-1,CSVVPFTEAFF
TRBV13,CASSFRGFSYEQYF
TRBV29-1,CSVRGQGVLRTEAFF
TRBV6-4,CASSEDWQNTEAFF
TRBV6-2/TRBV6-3,CASSYGGQGTDTQYF
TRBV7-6,CASSLGRGAWETQYF
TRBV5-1,CASSLAALYNEQFF
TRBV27,CASSSTGLANQPQHF
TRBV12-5,CASGLVTYGTGGIGELFF
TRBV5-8,CASSLDARVGTEAFF
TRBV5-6,CASSSSVDYGYTF
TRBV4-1,CASSQDRQLYEQYF
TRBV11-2,CASSLEAWETQYF
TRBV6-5,CASSSRTAYGYTF
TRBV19,CASIGQGSYNEQFF
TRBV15,CATRRESTALYQETQYF
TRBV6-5,CASSYISGGSEAFF
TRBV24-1,CATSDGTSGRSKSNEQFF
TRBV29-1,CSVERQGDFPVYGYTF
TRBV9,CASSPYRGWSTEAFF
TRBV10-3,CAISEGQGLYEQYF
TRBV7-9,CASSLSAGNYGYTF
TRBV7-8,CASSLVARRTLQETQYF
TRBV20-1,CSASVGRGLQETQYF
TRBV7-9,CASSRALTGGTEAFF
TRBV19,CASNPSGNLVLDEQYF
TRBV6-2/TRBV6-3,CASSPGTSHNEQFF
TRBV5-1,CASSLDPGANYGYTF
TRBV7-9,CASTPGVTDTQYF
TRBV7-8,CASSPERDRGSTGSPLHF
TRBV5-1,CASRSVSSYEQYF
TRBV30,CAWRGTWETQYF
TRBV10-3,CATRDSNTDTQYF
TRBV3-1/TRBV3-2,CASSFSGAIQETQYF
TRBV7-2,CASSFRSQGIEAFF
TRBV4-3,CASSQTGTDRQETQYF
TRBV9,CASSKGLATTYEQYF
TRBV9,CASSAQSLGSNYGYTF
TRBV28,CASSSGPTNYGYTF
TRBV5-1,CASSFTASETQYF
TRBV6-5,CASSYSGNPYNSPLHF
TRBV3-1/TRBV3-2,CASSHPPSEISTDTQYF
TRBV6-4,CASSDSFGAGSETQYF
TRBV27,CASSLLGGFLLREQYF
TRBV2,CASRDRGFGVNEQFF
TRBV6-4,CASSDLAGGPIDTQYF
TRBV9,CASSVAGQANNEQFF
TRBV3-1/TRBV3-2,CASSPAGGTKETQYF
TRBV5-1,CASSGWRGTYTQYF
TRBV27,CATSHTISDLKWDEQFF
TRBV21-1,CASSKGGTGRETQYF
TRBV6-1,CASSGWTSGSSYEQYF